The present T cell receptor (beta chain) was sequenced within a study of identical twins. This clonotype was detected many times. A universal primer site was incorporated via template switching, and the cDNA contained unique molecular identifiers. TCRdb called the 5' RACE reads again in MiXCR, with one record for every CDR3 protein. The sample has hundreds of thousands of distinct CDR3 sequences, approximately 21% seen once. The V and J ends lost 2 bases and 2 bases, in that order; junction bases with no gene match: 3. The CDR3 is 14 residues long. The same data also contributed to another study, on T cells expressing NK-cell markers.

The V call is TRBV12-3 or TRBV12-4, the J call TRBJ2-7; 7 positions agree with TRBD1. The sequence came from a woman aged 18-29 years in good health. Sequencing was done on a sample of PBMCs. CDR3 residues: CASSLRQGAYEQYF. The DNA for the CDR3 is TGTGCCAGCAGTTTAAGACAGGGAGCCTACGAGCAGTACTTC.